These T cell receptor beta chains were read from a single sample in a study of blood T cell repertoires in COVID-19. Profiling relied on immunoSEQ multiplex PCR, and the TCRdb table lists in-frame clones only, not all of them. The data contain 35,000 to 50,000 clones, around 88% of them singletons. The sample consisted of peripheral blood. These receptors all come from a human donor in a cohort sampled during active COVID-19. Each CDR3 is given with its conserved first and last residue. Part of the rows lack a size; the others show once, few, many or a class for expanded clones.

abundance: .
j_gene: TRBJ2-7
v_gene: TRBV21-1
CDR3aa: CASSNSAQRYF

abundance: .
j_gene: TRBJ2-7
v_gene: TRBV7-9
CDR3aa: CASSPSASNYEQYF

abundance: .
j_gene: TRBJ2-7
v_gene: TRBV6-5
CDR3aa: CASSYRGRGYEQYF

abundance: .
j_gene: TRBJ2-2
v_gene: TRBV7-3
CDR3aa: CASKISRNTGELFF

abundance: .
j_gene: TRBJ1-4
v_gene: TRBV28
CDR3aa: CASSLFQGASEKLFF

abundance: .
j_gene: TRBJ1-6
v_gene: TRBV2
CDR3aa: CASSVWDKNSPLHF

abundance: .
j_gene: TRBJ1-4
v_gene: TRBV7-9
CDR3aa: CASSLGLRDNEKLFF

abundance: .
j_gene: TRBJ1-2
v_gene: TRBV9
CDR3aa: CASRGDRFYGYTF

abundance: .
j_gene: TRBJ1-4
v_gene: TRBV19
CDR3aa: CASSIKGAMYEKLFF

abundance: .
j_gene: TRBJ1-4
v_gene: TRBV24-1
CDR3aa: CATSEGPRWDRNEKLFF

abundance: .
j_gene: TRBJ2-5
v_gene: TRBV24-1
CDR3aa: CATSVRAGPETQYF

abundance: .
j_gene: TRBJ1-1
v_gene: TRBV6-2/TRBV6-3
CDR3aa: CASSYQGGVLSEAFF

abundance: .
j_gene: TRBJ2-7
v_gene: TRBV5-1
CDR3aa: CASSLAARGYEQYF

abundance: .
j_gene: TRBJ1-1
v_gene: TRBV10-3
CDR3aa: CAISEPPDRDTEAFF

abundance: .
j_gene: TRBJ2-7
v_gene: TRBV28
CDR3aa: CASSFAQGLSYEQYF

abundance: .
j_gene: TRBJ2-7
v_gene: TRBV10-3
CDR3aa: CAISEWGGREQYF

abundance: .
j_gene: TRBJ2-5
v_gene: TRBV28
CDR3aa: CASSQLAGRETQYF

abundance: .
j_gene: TRBJ1-1
v_gene: TRBV11-1
CDR3aa: CASSFVRNEAFF

abundance: .
j_gene: TRBJ2-1
v_gene: TRBV4-2
CDR3aa: CASSQDPTSGGNEQFF

abundance: .
j_gene: TRBJ1-1
v_gene: TRBV18
CDR3aa: CASSEVSTEAFF

abundance: .
j_gene: TRBJ1-2
v_gene: TRBV29-1
CDR3aa: CSVVRQGDYGYTF

abundance: .
j_gene: TRBJ2-1
v_gene: TRBV7-3
CDR3aa: CASSPGTAPYNEQFF

abundance: .
j_gene: TRBJ2-7
v_gene: TRBV7-9
CDR3aa: CASSFDKSSYEQYF

abundance: .
j_gene: TRBJ2-1
v_gene: TRBV3-1/TRBV3-2
CDR3aa: CASSPYSGGEQFF

abundance: .
j_gene: TRBJ2-7
v_gene: TRBV5-6
CDR3aa: CASSFASGRLEETYEQYF

abundance: .
j_gene: TRBJ2-1
v_gene: TRBV4-3
CDR3aa: CASSGRNEQFF

abundance: .
j_gene: TRBJ2-3
v_gene: TRBV5-1
CDR3aa: CASSLQGQLTDTQYF

abundance: .
j_gene: TRBJ2-5
v_gene: TRBV5-4
CDR3aa: CASSPRTSGGPYQETQYF

abundance: .
j_gene: TRBJ1-4
v_gene: TRBV11-2
CDR3aa: CASSLDRDEKLFF

abundance: .
j_gene: TRBJ2-3
v_gene: TRBV7-7
CDR3aa: CASSFPLAGGTDTQYF

abundance: .
j_gene: TRBJ2-7
v_gene: TRBV28
CDR3aa: CASSGQGLTYEQYF

abundance: .
j_gene: TRBJ2-2
v_gene: TRBV6-5
CDR3aa: CASKVLAGPNELFF

abundance: .
j_gene: TRBJ2-3
v_gene: TRBV7-9
CDR3aa: CASSSQAGLFTDTQYF

abundance: .
j_gene: TRBJ1-1
v_gene: TRBV25-1
CDR3aa: CASSARIGNTEAFF

abundance: .
j_gene: TRBJ2-7
v_gene: TRBV9
CDR3aa: CASSYGGGPSEQYF

abundance: .
j_gene: TRBJ1-4
v_gene: TRBV9
CDR3aa: CASSQQDRSNEKLFF

abundance: few
j_gene: TRBJ1-1
v_gene: TRBV11-2
CDR3aa: CASSFYRDGTEAFF

abundance: .
j_gene: TRBJ1-2
v_gene: TRBV10-3
CDR3aa: CAISEIKDVGGQGAYGYTF

abundance: once
j_gene: TRBJ2-7
v_gene: TRBV7-9
CDR3aa: CASSKGSRGMSYEQYF

abundance: .
j_gene: TRBJ2-1
v_gene: TRBV7-9
CDR3aa: CASSPTSGGAFNEQFF